This T cell receptor beta chain was captured by sequencing in a study of cytomegalovirus exposure and HLA in healthy donors. Whole-study context: From HLA-typed donors, an early data release held about 85 million unique TCRs.

This clone has only one observation. Primers for the PCR totalled 60 Vbeta and 13 Jbeta. The method was immunoSEQ multiplex PCR; TCRdb's version includes in-frame clones alone and lacks a portion of them. The sample holds 99,000 or so clones, under 85% seen once. The ends were cut back, 1 base at V and 0 bases at J, with 17 bases in the middle. CDR3 size: 18 residues. The V gene's germline CDR1 is SGHRS and CDR2 YFSETQ. This clonotype was sampled from a female donor in good health and CMV-seropositive. The sequenced material came from PBMCs. The chain carries TRBV5-1 and TRBJ1-5, with D hard to call. The CDR3 sequence is CASSLIPNKKPSNQPQHF. In DNA form, the CDR3 reads TGCGCCAGCAGCTTGATCCCAAACAAAAAACCTAGCAATCAGCCCCAGCATTTT.